Below, 18 T cell receptor beta chains from the same sample are listed, as sequenced in a study of CD8 T cells in Susac syndrome. Random hexamers were used to reverse transcribe the RNA input (roughly 0.5 to 1 ug). TCRdb itself ran the immunoSEQ multiplex PCR reads through MiXCR, one entry per CDR3 protein. The data show 170,000 or so distinct CDR3 sequences, 85% to 95% seen once. Sequencing was carried out using CD4+ T cells from PBMCs. The receptors here all came from a human donor with Susac syndrome.

V is TRBV4-1 and J is TRBJ2-4; no definite D call. The CDR3 extends over 15 amino acids. CDR1 MGHRA and CDR2 YSYEKL come from the germline V gene. Trimming stripped 4 bases from V and 0 bases from J, with 10 bases between. The CDR3 sequence: CASSRYFLAKNIQYF. In nucleotides, the CDR3 is TGCGCCAGCAGCCGATACTTCTTAGCCAAAAACATTCAGTACTTC.

V and J are TRBV4-1 and TRBJ2-3; no reliable D call. This CDR3 is 15 amino acids long. V dropped 3 bases and J dropped 0 bases, with 10 bases sitting between them. The germline V gene has CDR1 MGHRA and CDR2 YSYEKL. The CDR3 loop is CASSHFGVSTDTQYF. As DNA, the CDR3 is TGCGCCAGCAGCCACTTCGGCGTGAGCACAGATACGCAGTATTTT.

V usage is TRBV20-1 and J usage is TRBJ2-4; D unresolved. The CDR3 consists of 10 residues. The germline V and J ends were trimmed by 3 bases and 5 bases, with 2 bases remaining between them. The germline gives CDR1 DFQATT, CDR2 SNEGSKA (reference sequence). CDR3: CSARQNIQYF. The CDR3 DNA sequence: TGCAGTGCTAGGCAAAACATTCAGTACTTC.

The sample holds a few counts of this clonotype. The genes are TRBV28 and TRBJ2-7; no reliable D call. This CDR3 spans 13 amino acids. V was clipped by 3 bases and J by 0 bases, with 6 bases between them. Germline assignment: CDR1 MDHEN and CDR2 SYDVKM. The CDR3 region has the DNA TGTGCCAGCAGTTTTGGTAGCTCCTACGAGCAGTACTTC. This gives the protein CASSFGSSYEQYF.

The table lists this clonotype with a count of one. The J gene is TRBJ1-1, the V gene TRBV14, with D unresolved. The CDR3 spans 13 residues. The germline CDR1 and CDR2 sequences are SGHDN and FVKESK. The ends were cut back, 1 base at V and 10 bases at J, with 13 bases in the middle. The CDR3 here is CASSQGLGLGAFF. CDR3 nucleotides: TGTGCCAGCAGCCAAGGTTTAGGACTTGGAGCTTTCTTT.

The gene calls are TRBV29-1 and TRBJ2-1; the D gene is possibly TRBD2 (6 bases). Per germline, CDR1 SQVTM and CDR2 ANQGSEA. V was trimmed by 5 bases and J by 13 bases, leaving 18 bases between them. CDR3 size: 12 residues. CDR3 residues: CSVFVSGSGQFF. The CDR3 region has the DNA TGCAGCGTTTTCGTAAGCGGGTCGGGCCAGTTCTTC.

This sequence joins TRBV20-1 and TRBJ2-4; 9 nucleotides align to TRBD2. Losses at the gene ends were 0 bases for V and 6 bases for J; bases not matched to a gene: 9. Germline loops: CDR1 DFQATT, CDR2 SNEGSKA (reference sequence). This CDR3 spans 16 amino acids. CDR3 in amino acids: CSARDLLVSGRNIQYF. The CDR3 DNA sequence: TGCAGTGCTAGAGATCTTCTCGTTAGCGGGAGAAACATTCAGTACTTC.

In regard to this clonotype: Germline and junction disagree at one end, which may indicate a read error. The chain employs TRBV7-7 and TRBJ2-3; 10 bases fit TRBD1. The CDR3 is 15 residues long. The germline V gene has CDR1 SSHAT and CDR2 FNYEAQ (reference sequence). The CDR3 here is CASSLGTGVGDTQYF. CDR3 bases: TGTGCTAGCAGCTTGGGGACAGGGGTGGGAGATACGCAGTATTTT.

The chain recombines TRBV4-1 with TRBJ1-5; no clear D gene. Trimming shortened V by 5 bases and J by 1 base, and 21 bases separated the two germline ends. The germline CDR1 and CDR2 sequences are MGHRA and YSYEKL. This CDR3 has 18 residues. The CDR3 DNA reads TGCGCCAGCAGCGAAACCTTATTTCCGGTGAGAAGCAATCAGCCCCAGCATTTT. It yields the protein CASSETLFPVRSNQPQHF.

The V call is TRBV29-1, the J call TRBJ1-1; D uncertain. This CDR3 has 11 residues. V gave up 7 bases and J gave up 0 bases, with 6 bases separating them. Germline V gives CDR1 SQVTM, CDR2 ANQGSEA. In nucleotides, the CDR3 is TGCAGCGACTTTATGAACACTGAAGCTTTCTTT. It codes for CSDFMNTEAFF.

This clonotype was picked up a small number of times. The chain is built from TRBV6-1 and TRBJ2-3; 9 bases match TRBD1. With V trimmed by 6 bases and J by 0 bases, 4 bases remained unmatched. Germline CDR1 is MNHNS and CDR2 is SASEGT. CDR3 length: 15 amino acids. The CDR3: CASRGQGASTDTQYF. CDR3 nucleotides: TGTGCCAGCAGGGGACAGGGTGCTAGCACAGATACGCAGTATTTT.

The chain employs TRBV6-2 or TRBV6-3 and TRBJ1-2; no clear D. Germline V gene data show CDR1 as MNHEY and CDR2 as SVGEGT. Trimming took 4 bases from V and 8 from J, leaving 17 bases between them. The CDR3 has 14 amino acids. CDR3 nucleotides: TGTGCCAGCAGTTTCGACGCCCCTTCGCGGGGCTACACCTTC. Protein product: CASSFDAPSRGYTF.

Concerning this clonotype: One end of the junction does not line up with germline, which may come from a read error. The genes are TRBV7-7 and TRBJ2-2; weak D call: TRBD1 (6 bases). Per the germline V gene, CDR1 is SSHAT and CDR2 is FNYEAQ (reference sequence). The CDR3 spans 16 residues. The CDR3 loop is CASSLVPGHNTGELFF. The CDR3 coding sequence is TGTGCTAGCAGCTTAGTACCGGGACATAACACCGGGGAGCTGTTTTTT.

The J gene is TRBJ1-5, the V gene TRBV5-6; D call uncertain. The germline V gene encodes CDR1 SGHDT and CDR2 YYEEEE. The V end lost 2 bases, the J end lost 0 bases, and 9 bases lay between the germline ends. The CDR3 is 15 residues long. CDR3 DNA sequence: TGTGCCAGCAGCTTCAGACCGTATAGCAATCAGCCCCAGCATTTT. The encoded protein is CASSFRPYSNQPQHF.

This clonotype was observed a handful of times. The V and J genes are TRBV29-1 and TRBJ1-1, with D unclear. Trimming shortened V by 6 bases and J by 5 bases, and 16 bases separated the two germline ends. CDR1 is SQVTM and CDR2 is ANQGSEA in the germline V gene. This CDR3 spans 13 amino acids. This chain's CDR3 is CSVKVLDETEAFF. CDR3 coding DNA: TGCAGCGTCAAGGTCCTCGATGAGACTGAAGCTTTCTTT.

The V and J genes are TRBV30 and TRBJ2-3; no firm D call. V was shortened by 4 bases and J by 7 bases, with 9 bases between the two germline ends. The CDR3 covers 11 residues. The germline V gene has CDR1 GTSNPN and CDR2 SVGIG (reference sequence). The CDR3 is CAWTSANTQYF. CDR3 DNA: TGTGCCTGGACGTCTGCGAATACGCAGTATTTT.

The chain is built from TRBV4-3 and TRBJ2-3; D unclear. Trimming shortened V by 1 base and J by 2 bases, and 7 bases separated the two germline ends. This CDR3 spans 14 amino acids. Looked up from germline, CDR1 is LGHNA and CDR2 is YSLEER. The CDR3 DNA reads as TGCGCCAGCAGCCAAGTTACACCCACAGATACGCAGTATTTT. Translated: CASSQVTPTDTQYF.

The chain carries TRBV19 and TRBJ2-3; the match to TRBD2 covers 13 bases. From germline, CDR1 is LNHDA and CDR2 SQIVND (reference sequence). V gave up 5 bases and J gave up 5 bases; unmatched junction bases: 10. This CDR3 comprises 17 residues. The DNA for the CDR3 is TGTGCCAGTAGTCCCTGGACTAGCGGGGGATCGGGAGATACGCAGTATTTT. It specifies CASSPWTSGGSGDTQYF. Supplemented by reference TRBV19 and TRBJ2-3, the full variable domain reads DGGITQSPKYLFRKEGQNVTLSCEQNLNHDAMYWYRQDPGQGLRLIYYSQIVNDFQKGDIAEGYSVSREKKESFPLTVTSAQKNPTAFYLCASSPWTSGGSGDTQYFGPGTRLTVL.